This T cell receptor (beta chain) was observed in a study of blood T cell repertoires in COVID-19. The wider study: Acute-phase and convalescent COVID-19 samples originated in the United States, Italy and Spain. PBMCs, B-cell-depleted T cells, or T cells provided the cDNA or gDNA that made up the material.

This CDR3 is 14 amino acids long. Per germline, CDR1 SGHTA and CDR2 FQGNSA. V gave up 5 bases and J gave up 5 bases; unmatched junction bases: 6. Authors' analysis steps: Reference gene primer amplification yielded estimated nucleated cell counts. TCRdb's table, derived via immunoSEQ multiplex PCR, lists solely in-frame clones and lacks some. The DNA was the basis for D and trimming; V, J and clone size are from that table. The sample includes some 190,000 clones, 86% of them seen just once. Assignments of participants to cohorts depended upon their own reported clinical history. This clonotype was sampled from a man between 35 and 55 years old with acute COVID-19. This chain links TRBV7-2 with TRBJ2-7; 10 bases are a match to TRBD2. Input material: PBMCs or T cells enriched from blood (not recorded which). The CDR3 here is CASSLLAGFDEQYF. The CDR3 DNA reads TGTGCCAGCAGCCTACTAGCGGGATTTGACGAGCAGTACTTC.